There are many counts of the clone carrying this TCR beta chain. Its antigen is unknown. The source of the sample is a study of prognosis after radiotherapy for stage I lung cancer. Overall study: Median age was about 74 years (roughly 50 to 95) among about 12 men and a handful of women.

Germline CDR1 reads SGHDN; CDR2 reads FVKESK. This CDR3 is 17 amino acids long. Deletions cut 0 bases from V and 0 bases from J, with 12 bases between. Starting from genomic DNA, TCR beta CDR3 was amplified through two-round multiplex PCR. The first round of PCR was done with primers that matched each TRBV and TRBJ gene. TCRdb fed the multiplex PCR reads into MiXCR, producing one record per CDR3 protein. Of about 14,000 distinct CDR3 sequences listed, approximately 33% are singletons. Notes on the study in general: Stereotactic body radiation therapy was followed by a fall in unique TCR clone counts, with a median of roughly 10,000 versus 7,000. Shannon entropy after stereotactic body radiation therapy was lower in patients who developed distant metastases.

This clonotype was sampled from a donor aged 50 or older with non-small cell lung cancer. The sample consisted of PBMCs, taken before or after stereotactic body radiation therapy (not recorded which). The chain joins TRBV14 to TRBJ1-3; no firm D call. This CDR3 is CASSQDVGTISGNTIYF. The CDR3, as DNA: TGTGCCAGCAGCCAAGACGTTGGCACAATCTCTGGAAACACCATATATTTT.